This T cell receptor (beta chain) was obtained from a study of early T cells in non-severe SARS-CoV-2 infection. Study background: From unsorted whole blood, bulk RNA was sequenced, and the chains remained unpaired.

Study results and caveats: CD4 and private specificities were missed by VDJdb matching, which favored anti-spike CD8 responses.

The table lists this clonotype with many counts. The antigen is undetermined. The germline V gene has CDR1 SGDLS and CDR2 YYNGEE. Trimming removed 3 bases at V and 3 bases at J, with 10 bases between. The CDR3 has 15 amino acids. Unique molecular identifiers were affixed to single, distinct cDNA molecules. Each CDR3 protein gets one entry after TCRdb re-called the 5' RACE reads with MiXCR. The repertoire has approximately 100,000 distinct CDR3 sequences, approximately 14% of them found once; the top ten carry around 5.8%. Sequenced input: whole blood. This TCR was recovered from an adult who was a healthcare worker with PCR-confirmed SARS-CoV-2 infection or an uninfected control (not recorded which). The V gene is TRBV9, the J gene TRBJ2-6; tentatively, D is TRBD2 (5 bases). Written as DNA, the CDR3 is TGTGCCAGCAGCGCGCCACGGGGTGGGGCCAACGTCCTGACTTTC. The encoded protein is CASSAPRGGANVLTF.